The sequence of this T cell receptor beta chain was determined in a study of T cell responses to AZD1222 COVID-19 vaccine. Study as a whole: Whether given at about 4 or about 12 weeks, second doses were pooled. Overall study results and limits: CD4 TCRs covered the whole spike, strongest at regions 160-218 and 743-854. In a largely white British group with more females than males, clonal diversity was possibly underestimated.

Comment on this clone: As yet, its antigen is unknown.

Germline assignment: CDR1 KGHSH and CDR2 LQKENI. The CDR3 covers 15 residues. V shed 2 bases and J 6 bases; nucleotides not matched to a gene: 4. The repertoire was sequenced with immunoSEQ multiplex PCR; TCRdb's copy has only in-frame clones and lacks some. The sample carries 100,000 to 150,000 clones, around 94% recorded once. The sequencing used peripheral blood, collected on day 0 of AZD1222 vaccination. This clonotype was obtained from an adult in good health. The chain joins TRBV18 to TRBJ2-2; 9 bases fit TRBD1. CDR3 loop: CASSPTGGASGELFF. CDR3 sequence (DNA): TGTGCCAGCTCACCAACAGGGGGCGCATCCGGGGAGCTGTTTTTT. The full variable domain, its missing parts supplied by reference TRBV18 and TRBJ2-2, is NAGVMQNPRHLVRRRGQEARLRCSPMKGHSHVYWYRQLPEEGLKFMVYLQKENIIDESGMPKERFSAEFPKEGPSILRIQQVVRGDSAAYFCASSPTGGASGELFFGEGSRLTVL.